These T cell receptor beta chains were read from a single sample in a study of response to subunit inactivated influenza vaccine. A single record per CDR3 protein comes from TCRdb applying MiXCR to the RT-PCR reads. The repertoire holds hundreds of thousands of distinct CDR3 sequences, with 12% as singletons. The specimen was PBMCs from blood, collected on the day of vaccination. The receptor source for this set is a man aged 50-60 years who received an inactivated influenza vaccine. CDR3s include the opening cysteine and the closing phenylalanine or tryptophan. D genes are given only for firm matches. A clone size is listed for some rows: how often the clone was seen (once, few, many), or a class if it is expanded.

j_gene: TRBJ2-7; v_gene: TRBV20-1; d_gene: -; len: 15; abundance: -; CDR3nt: TGCAGTGCTGGGTTCTTAACGGGAGTTTCCTACGAGCAGTACTTC; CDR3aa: CSAGFLTGVSYEQYF
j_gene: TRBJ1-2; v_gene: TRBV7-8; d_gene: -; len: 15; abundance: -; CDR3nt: TGTGCCAGCAGCTTAGCGGTCACAGGAGGCTATGGCTACACCTTC; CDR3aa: CASSLAVTGGYGYTF
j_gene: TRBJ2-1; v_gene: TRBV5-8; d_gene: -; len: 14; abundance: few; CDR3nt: TGTGCCAGCAGCTTGTACGACTCCTACAATGAGCAGTTCTTC; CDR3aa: CASSLYDSYNEQFF
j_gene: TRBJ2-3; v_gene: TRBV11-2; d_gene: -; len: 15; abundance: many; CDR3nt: TGTGCCAGCAGCTTATTGATCACGGGCACAGATACGCAGTATTTT; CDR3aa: CASSLLITGTDTQYF
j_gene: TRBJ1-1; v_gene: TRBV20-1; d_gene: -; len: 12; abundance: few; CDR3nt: TGCAGTGCTAGAGACAGGAACACTGAAGCTTTCTTT; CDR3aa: CSARDRNTEAFF
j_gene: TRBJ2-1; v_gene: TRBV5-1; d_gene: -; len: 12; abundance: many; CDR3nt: TGCGCCAGTCATATGGAGAGGGGTGAGCAGTTCTTC; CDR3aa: CASHMERGEQFF
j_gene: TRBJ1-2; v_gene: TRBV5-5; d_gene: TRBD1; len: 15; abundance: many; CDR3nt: TGTGCCAGCAGCACCACAGGGGATATAAACTATGGCTACACCTTC; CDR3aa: CASSTTGDINYGYTF
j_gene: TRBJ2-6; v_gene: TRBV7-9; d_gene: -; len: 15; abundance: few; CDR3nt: TGTGCCAGCAGCACTCCGGGCCTCGGGGCCAACGTCCTGACTTTC; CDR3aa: CASSTPGLGANVLTF
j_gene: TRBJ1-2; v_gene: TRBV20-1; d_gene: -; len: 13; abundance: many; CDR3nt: TGCAGTGCGCAGGACTACTCGAACTATGGCTACACCTTC; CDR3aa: CSAQDYSNYGYTF
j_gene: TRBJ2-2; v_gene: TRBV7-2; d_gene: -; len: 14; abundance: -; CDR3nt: TGTGCCAGCAGCTTAGGGATTCACACCGGGGAGCTGTTTTTT; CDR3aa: CASSLGIHTGELFF
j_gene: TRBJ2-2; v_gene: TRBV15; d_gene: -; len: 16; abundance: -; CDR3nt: TGTGCCACCAGCCCCTCGACTAGTTATTTAGCCGGGGAGCTGTTTTTT; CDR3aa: CATSPSTSYLAGELFF
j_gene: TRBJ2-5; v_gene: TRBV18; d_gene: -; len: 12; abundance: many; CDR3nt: TGTGCCAGCTCACCATATAAGGAGACCCAGTACTTC; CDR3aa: CASSPYKETQYF
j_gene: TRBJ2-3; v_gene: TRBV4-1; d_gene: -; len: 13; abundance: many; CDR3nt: TGCGCCAGCAGCCAAGATGGGCCAGGGAGAGGGTATTTT; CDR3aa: CASSQDGPGRGYF
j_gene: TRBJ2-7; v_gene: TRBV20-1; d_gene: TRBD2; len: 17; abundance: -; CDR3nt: TGCAGTGCTAGGGCAGCATTAAGACTAGCGGCCTACTACGAGCAGTACTTC; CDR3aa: CSARAALRLAAYYEQYF
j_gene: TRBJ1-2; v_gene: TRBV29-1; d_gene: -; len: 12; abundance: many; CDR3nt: TGCAGCGTTGCGGACGGGAACTATGGCTACACCTTC; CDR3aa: CSVADGNYGYTF
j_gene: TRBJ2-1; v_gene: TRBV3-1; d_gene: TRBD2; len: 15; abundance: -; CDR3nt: TGTGCCAGCAGCCAAACTCCGGGAGGAGCGAATGAGCAGTTCTTC; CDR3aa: CASSQTPGGANEQFF
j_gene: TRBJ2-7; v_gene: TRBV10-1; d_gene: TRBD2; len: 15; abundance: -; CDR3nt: TGCGCCAGCAGTGAGCCGATGACTAGCGGGGATGAGCAGTACTTC; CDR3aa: CASSEPMTSGDEQYF
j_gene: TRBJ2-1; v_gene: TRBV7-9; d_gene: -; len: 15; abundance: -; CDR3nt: TGTGCCAGCAGCTTAGCGTGGGCTAGCCCCCATGAGCAGTTCTTC; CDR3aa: CASSLAWASPHEQFF
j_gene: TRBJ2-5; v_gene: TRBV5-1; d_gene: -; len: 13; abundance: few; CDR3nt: TGCGCCAGCAGCCCGTGGACAGCGGAGACCCAGTACTTC; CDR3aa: CASSPWTAETQYF
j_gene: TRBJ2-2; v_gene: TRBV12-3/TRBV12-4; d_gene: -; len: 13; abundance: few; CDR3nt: TGTGCCAGCAGTTTATGGACAGCCGGGGAGCTGTTTTTT; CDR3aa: CASSLWTAGELFF
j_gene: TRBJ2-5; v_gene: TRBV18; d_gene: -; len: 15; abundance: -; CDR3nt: TGTGCCAGCTCACCCCTAGGACTCGACCAAGAGACCCAGTACTTC; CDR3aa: CASSPLGLDQETQYF
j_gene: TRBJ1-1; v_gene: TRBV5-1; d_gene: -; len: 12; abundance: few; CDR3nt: TGCGCCAGCAGCTTGGGACAGAGTGAAGCTTTCTTT; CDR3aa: CASSLGQSEAFF